Below, 9 T cell receptor beta chains from the same sample are listed, as sequenced in a study of blood T cell repertoires in COVID-19. Using immunoSEQ multiplex PCR, the repertoire was profiled, and TCRdb retains in-frame clones only, with some absent. In the table there are approximately 49,000 clones, more than 75% of which are singletons. Sequenced material: peripheral blood. All receptors derive from a human donor with acute or convalescent COVID-19. The donor label of this sample is uncertain.

The chain employs TRBV6-5 and TRBJ1-1; D possibly corresponds to TRBD1 (5 bases). The CDR3 spans 13 residues. Germline values: CDR1 MNHEY, CDR2 SVGAGI. Between the trimmed V and J ends, which lost 9 bases and 0 bases, there was a span of 11 bases. For the CDR3, the DNA is TGTGCCAGTAGCAGGGCCATGAACACTGAAGCTTTCTTT. It translates to CASSRAMNTEAFF.

V gene TRBV7-8 combines with J gene TRBJ1-3; tentative D call: TRBD1 (6 bases). Germline V CDR1 and CDR2: SGHVS, FQNEAQ. The V and J ends lost 5 bases and 9 bases respectively, with 11 bases between them. The CDR3 is made up of 12 amino acids. CDR3: CASSEGGPTIYF. CDR3 nucleotide sequence: TGTGCCAGCAGCGAAGGGGGACCCACCATATATTTT.

The V gene is TRBV4-3, the J gene TRBJ1-1; D not certain. The CDR3 runs to 16 residues. Germline loops: CDR1 LGHNA, CDR2 YSLEER. The germline V and J ends were trimmed by 5 bases and 4 bases, with 20 bases remaining between them. The CDR3 loop reads CASSVLSLARSTEAFF. For the CDR3, the DNA is TGCGCCAGCAGCGTTCTCAGTCTAGCCCGGAGCACTGAAGCTTTCTTT.

This clone was found once. The gene calls are TRBV11-3 and TRBJ2-5; 11 bases are shared with TRBD2. The CDR3 totals 14 residues. V shed 3 bases and J 3 bases; nucleotides not matched to a gene: 0. Germline CDR1 reads SGHNT; CDR2 reads YENEEA. The CDR3 nucleotides read TGTGCCAGCAGCTTTAGCGGGGGGGAAGAGACCCAGTACTTC. Translation: CASSFSGGEETQYF.

This chain uses TRBV28 with TRBJ2-1; 9 bases fit TRBD1. Germline CDR1 is MDHEN and CDR2 is SYDVKM. J lost 7 bases, V lost 5 bases, and 12 bases had no gene match. CDR3 length equals 16 residues. The DNA for the CDR3 is TGTGCCAGCAGTCCTCCGGGACAGGGAGGGATAAATGAGCAGTTCTTC. Protein product: CASSPPGQGGINEQFF.

The CDR3 sequence is CASSQDGGTATQYF. Written as DNA, the CDR3 is TGCGCCAGCAGCCAAGATGGAGGGACGGCTACGCAGTATTTT. The J gene is TRBJ2-3, the V gene TRBV4-1; D may be TRBD2 (6 bases). The CDR3 length is 14 residues. Germline assignment: CDR1 MGHRA and CDR2 YSYEKL. Deletions cut 0 bases from V and 8 bases from J, with 12 bases between.

This clone showed up just once. This chain uses TRBV7-9 with TRBJ1-1; D is uncertain. With 5 bases removed from V and 7 bases from J, the gap between germline ends came to 11 bases. CDR3 length: 12 residues. Germline-derived CDR1 and CDR2 are SEHNR and FQNEAQ (reference sequence). In DNA form, the CDR3 reads TGTGCCAGCAGCACGCGGAGGATTGAAGCTTTCTTT. It codes for CASSTRRIEAFF.

The chain recombines TRBV5-8 with TRBJ2-3, with 11 bases aligning to TRBD1. V shed 4 bases and J 0 bases; nucleotides not matched to a gene: 4. The CDR3 consists of 16 residues. Germline V gene lookup returns CDR1 SGHTS and CDR2 YDEGEE. The CDR3 DNA follows: TGTGCCAGCAGCAGGGGGACAGGGGGAAGCACAGATACGCAGTATTTT. Translation gives CASSRGTGGSTDTQYF. The variable domain in full, with the rest retrieved from reference TRBV5-8 and TRBJ2-3, is EAGVTQSPTHLIKTRGQQATLRCSPISGHTSVYWYQQALGLGLQFLLWYDEGEERNRGNFPPRFSGRQFPNYSSELNVNALELEDSALYLCASSRGTGGSTDTQYFGPGTRLTVL.

This clone came up once. The V call is TRBV18, the J call TRBJ1-1, with TRBD1 as a possible D gene (5 bases). Germline lookup yields CDR1 KGHSH and CDR2 LQKENI. Trimming took off 3 bases at V and 6 bases at J, with 17 bases between the two ends. The CDR3 covers 15 residues. CDR3 in amino acids: CASSPPGGTSAEAFF. The CDR3 DNA sequence: TGTGCCAGCTCACCCCCCGGGGGGACGAGCGCTGAAGCTTTCTTT.